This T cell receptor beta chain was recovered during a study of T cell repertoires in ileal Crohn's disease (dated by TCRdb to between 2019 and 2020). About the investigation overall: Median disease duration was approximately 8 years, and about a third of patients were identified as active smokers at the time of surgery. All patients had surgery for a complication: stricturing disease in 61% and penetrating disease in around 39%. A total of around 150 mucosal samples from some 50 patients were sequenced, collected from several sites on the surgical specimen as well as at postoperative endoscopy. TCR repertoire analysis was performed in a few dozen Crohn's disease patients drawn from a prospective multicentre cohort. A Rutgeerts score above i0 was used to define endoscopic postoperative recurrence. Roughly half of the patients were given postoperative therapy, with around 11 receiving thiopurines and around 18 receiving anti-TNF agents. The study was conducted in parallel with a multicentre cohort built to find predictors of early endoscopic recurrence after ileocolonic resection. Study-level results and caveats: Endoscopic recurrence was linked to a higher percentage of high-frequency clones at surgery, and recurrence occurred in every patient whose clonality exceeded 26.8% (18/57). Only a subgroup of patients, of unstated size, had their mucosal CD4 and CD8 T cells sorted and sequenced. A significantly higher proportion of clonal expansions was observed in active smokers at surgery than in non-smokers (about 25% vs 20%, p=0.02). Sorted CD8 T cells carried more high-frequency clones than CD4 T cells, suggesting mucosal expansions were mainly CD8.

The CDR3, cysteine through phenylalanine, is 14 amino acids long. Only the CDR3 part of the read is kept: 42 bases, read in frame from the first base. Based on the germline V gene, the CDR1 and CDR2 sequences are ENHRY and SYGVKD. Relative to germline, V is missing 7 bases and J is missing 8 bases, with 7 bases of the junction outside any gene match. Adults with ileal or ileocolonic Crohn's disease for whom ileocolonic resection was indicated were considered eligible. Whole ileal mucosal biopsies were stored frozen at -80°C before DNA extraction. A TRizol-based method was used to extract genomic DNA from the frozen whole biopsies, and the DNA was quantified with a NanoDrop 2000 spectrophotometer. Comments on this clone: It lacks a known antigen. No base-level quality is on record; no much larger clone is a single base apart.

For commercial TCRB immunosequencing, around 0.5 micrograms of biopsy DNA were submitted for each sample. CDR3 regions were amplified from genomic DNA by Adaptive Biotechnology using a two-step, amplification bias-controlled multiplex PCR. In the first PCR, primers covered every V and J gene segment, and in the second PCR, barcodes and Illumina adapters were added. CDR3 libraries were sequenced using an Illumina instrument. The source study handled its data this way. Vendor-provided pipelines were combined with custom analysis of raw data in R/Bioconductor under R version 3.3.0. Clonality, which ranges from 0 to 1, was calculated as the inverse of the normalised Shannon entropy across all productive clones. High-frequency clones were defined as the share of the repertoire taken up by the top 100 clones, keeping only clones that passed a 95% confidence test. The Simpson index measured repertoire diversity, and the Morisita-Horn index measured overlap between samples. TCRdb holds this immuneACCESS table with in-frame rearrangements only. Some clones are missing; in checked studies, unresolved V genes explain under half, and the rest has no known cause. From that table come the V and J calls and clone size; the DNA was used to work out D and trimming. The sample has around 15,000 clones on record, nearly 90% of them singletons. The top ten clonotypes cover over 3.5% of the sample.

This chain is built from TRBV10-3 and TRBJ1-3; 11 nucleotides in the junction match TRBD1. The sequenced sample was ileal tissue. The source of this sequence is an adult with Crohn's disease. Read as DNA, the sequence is TGTGCCATCAAGCTAGGACAGGGGGCGGACACCATATATTTT. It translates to CAIKLGQGADTIYF.